This is a list of T cell receptor beta chains from one sample in a study of shared clonotypes between healthy human individuals. Method: immunoSEQ multiplex PCR; TCRdb's copy keeps in-frame clones and lacks some. The table lists around 600,000 clones, roughly 98% of them singletons, with 0.3% in the top ten. The material sequenced was naive CD8+ T cells sorted from blood. Every receptor here comes from a man younger than 40 in good health. Each CDR3 is given with its conserved first and last residue. D genes are given only for firm matches. The size field is filled for only some rows; it gives once, few, many or a size class.

cdr3_aa,cdr3_nt,j_call,clone_size,d_call,v_call
CASTTGTGGNNYGYTF,TGTGCCAGCACTACCGGGACAGGGGGTAACAACTATGGCTACACCTTC,TRBJ1-2,.,TRBD1,TRBV27
CASSLSGTTDNEQFF,TGTGCCAGCAGCTTATCCGGGACTACGGACAATGAGCAGTTCTTC,TRBJ2-1,.,TRBD2,TRBV7-9
CATSSGTGAYEQYF,TGTGCCACCTCGTCCGGGACAGGGGCCTACGAGCAGTACTTC,TRBJ2-7,once,TRBD1,TRBV27
CASSTGPEDEKLFF,TGTGCCAGCTCCACAGGGCCGGAGGATGAAAAACTGTTTTTT,TRBJ1-4,.,.,TRBV27
CASSYLGFGAGELFF,TGTGCCAGCAGTTACCTCGGTTTTGGGGCCGGGGAGCTGTTTTTT,TRBJ2-2,.,.,TRBV6-5
CASSLPSGRAVGTGELFF,TGTGCCAGCAGCTTACCTAGCGGGAGGGCCGTGGGCACCGGGGAGCTGTTTTTT,TRBJ2-2,.,TRBD2,TRBV7-2
CASSFAGRAYEQYF,TGTGCCAGCAGTTTCGCCGGGAGAGCCTACGAGCAGTACTTC,TRBJ2-7,.,.,TRBV27
CARSLLSHEQFF,TGTGCCAGAAGCTTATTGTCCCATGAGCAGTTCTTC,TRBJ2-1,.,.,TRBV7-5
CASSTPRDQSSYNEQFF,TGTGCCAGCAGCACGCCGAGGGACCAAAGCTCCTACAATGAGCAGTTCTTC,TRBJ2-1,.,.,TRBV7-2
CASSPGLGYEQYF,TGTGCCAGCAGCCCGGGACTAGGGTACGAGCAGTACTTC,TRBJ2-7,.,TRBD2,TRBV27
CASSVGLAGSEQYF,TGTGCCAGCAGTGTAGGACTAGCGGGATCCGAGCAGTACTTC,TRBJ2-7,.,TRBD2,TRBV2